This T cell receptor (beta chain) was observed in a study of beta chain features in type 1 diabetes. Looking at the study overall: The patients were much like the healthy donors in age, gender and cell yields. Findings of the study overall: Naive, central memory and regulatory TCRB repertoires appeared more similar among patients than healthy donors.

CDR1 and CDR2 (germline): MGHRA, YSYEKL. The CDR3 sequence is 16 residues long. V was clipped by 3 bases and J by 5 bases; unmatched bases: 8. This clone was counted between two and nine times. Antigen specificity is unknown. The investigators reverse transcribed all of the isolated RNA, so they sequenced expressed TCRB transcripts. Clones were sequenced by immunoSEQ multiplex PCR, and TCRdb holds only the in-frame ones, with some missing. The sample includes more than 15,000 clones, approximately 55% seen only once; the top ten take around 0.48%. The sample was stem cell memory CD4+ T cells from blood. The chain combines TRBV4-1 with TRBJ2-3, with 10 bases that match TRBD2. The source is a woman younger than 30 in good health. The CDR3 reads CASSQDSGGNLDTQYF. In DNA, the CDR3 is TGCGCCAGCAGCCAGGATAGCGGGGGGAACCTAGATACGCAGTATTTT.